This T cell receptor beta chain was sequenced in a study of blood T cell repertoires in COVID-19. About the study: PBMCs, B-cell-depleted T cells, or T cells provided the cDNA or gDNA that made up the material.

Trimming pared 4 bases from V and 9 bases from J, leaving 17 bases between. Per the germline V gene, CDR1 is WNHNN and CDR2 is SYGVQD (reference sequence). The CDR3 totals 14 residues. Measured with immunoSEQ multiplex PCR; TCRdb has only the in-frame clones, and not every one. Of under 300,000 clones listed, about 68% are singletons. The source material was peripheral blood. The TCR was taken from a woman older than 75 with acute or convalescent COVID-19. The rearrangement links TRBV10-1 to TRBJ2-3; the D gene is possibly TRBD1 (5 bases). This CDR3 reads CASSATPGFSTQYF. The CDR3 DNA reads TGCGCCAGCAGTGCCACCCCAGGGTTCTCGACGCAGTATTTT.